This TCR beta chain was captured by sequencing in a study of blood T cells in healthy people across ages. Each donor was a healthy Caucasian individual from Russia, aged about 6 to 100. Study-wide results and caveats: Roughly linear declines in TCR beta diversity per million T cells occurred with age.

Only a few counts were recorded for this clonotype. Antigen unknown. Trimming left V 0 bases short and J 8 bases short, with 13 bases between. Germline CDR1 is DFQATT and CDR2 is SNEGSKA (reference sequence). CDR3 size: 13 residues. A J-beta primer mix and a sample-barcoded 5' primer were used in a second PCR of about 6 to 12 cycles. TCRdb itself ran the 5' RACE reads through MiXCR, one entry per CDR3 protein. The sample shows 710,000 or so distinct CDR3 sequences, 20% to 25% of them seen only once. The V call is TRBV20-1, the J call TRBJ1-2; D remains unclear. Sequencing was performed on blood. The sequence was obtained from a man aged 65 to 85 in good health. CDR3 in DNA: TGCAGTGCTAGAGATAGGACGACGGGCGGCTACACCTTC. This codes for CSARDRTTGGYTF.